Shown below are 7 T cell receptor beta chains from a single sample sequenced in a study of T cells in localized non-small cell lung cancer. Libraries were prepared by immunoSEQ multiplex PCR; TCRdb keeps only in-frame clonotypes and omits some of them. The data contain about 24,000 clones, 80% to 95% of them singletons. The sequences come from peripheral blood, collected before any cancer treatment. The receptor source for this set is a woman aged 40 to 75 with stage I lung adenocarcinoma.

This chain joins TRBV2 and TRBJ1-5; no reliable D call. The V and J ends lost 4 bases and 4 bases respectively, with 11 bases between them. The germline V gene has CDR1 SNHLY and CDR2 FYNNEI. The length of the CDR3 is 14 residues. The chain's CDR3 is CASSAQWVNQPQHF. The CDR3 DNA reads TGTGCCAGCAGTGCCCAGTGGGTTAATCAGCCCCAGCATTTT.

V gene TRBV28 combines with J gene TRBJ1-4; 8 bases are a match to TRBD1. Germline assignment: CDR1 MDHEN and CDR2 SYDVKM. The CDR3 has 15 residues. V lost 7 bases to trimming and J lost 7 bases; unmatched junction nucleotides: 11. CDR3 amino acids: CASITPTGGGEKLFF. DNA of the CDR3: TGTGCCAGCATCACACCTACAGGGGGGGGTGAAAAACTGTTTTTT.

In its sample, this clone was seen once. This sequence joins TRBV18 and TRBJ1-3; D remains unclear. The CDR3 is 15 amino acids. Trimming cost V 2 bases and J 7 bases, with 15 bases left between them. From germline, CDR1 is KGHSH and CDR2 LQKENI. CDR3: CASSPRYGRGNTIYF. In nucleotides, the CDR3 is TGTGCCAGCTCACCAAGGTACGGAAGAGGGAACACCATATATTTT.

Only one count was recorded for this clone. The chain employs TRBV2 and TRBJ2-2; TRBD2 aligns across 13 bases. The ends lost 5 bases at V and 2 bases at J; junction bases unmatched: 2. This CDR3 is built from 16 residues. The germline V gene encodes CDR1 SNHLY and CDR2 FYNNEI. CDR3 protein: CASSPGLAGNTGELFF. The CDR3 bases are TGTGCCAGCAGTCCGGGACTAGCGGGAAACACCGGGGAGCTGTTTTTT.

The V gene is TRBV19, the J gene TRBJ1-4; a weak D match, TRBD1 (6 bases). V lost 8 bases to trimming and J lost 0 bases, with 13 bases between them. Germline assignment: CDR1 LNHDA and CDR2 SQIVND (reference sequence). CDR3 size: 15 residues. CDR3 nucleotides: TGTGCCAGTGGAGCAGGGGCGGCAACTAATGAAAAACTGTTTTTT. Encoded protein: CASGAGAATNEKLFF. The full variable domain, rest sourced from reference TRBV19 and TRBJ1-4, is DGGITQSPKYLFRKEGQNVTLSCEQNLNHDAMYWYRQDPGQGLRLIYYSQIVNDFQKGDIAEGYSVSREKKESFPLTVTSAQKNPTAFYLCASGAGAATNEKLFFGSGTQLSVL.

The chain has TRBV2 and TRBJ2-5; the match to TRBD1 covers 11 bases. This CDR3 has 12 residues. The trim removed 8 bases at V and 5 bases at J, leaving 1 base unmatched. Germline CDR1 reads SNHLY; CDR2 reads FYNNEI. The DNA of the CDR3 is TGTGCCAGCGGGACAGGGGGGGAGACCCAGTACTTC. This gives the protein CASGTGGETQYF.

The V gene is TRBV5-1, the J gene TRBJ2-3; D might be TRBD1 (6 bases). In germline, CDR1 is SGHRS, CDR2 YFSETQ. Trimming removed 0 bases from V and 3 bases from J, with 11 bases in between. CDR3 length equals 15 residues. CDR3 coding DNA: TGCGCCAGCAGCTTGGAACACAGGGAAACAGATACGCAGTATTTT. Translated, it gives CASSLEHRETDTQYF.